Presented here are 23 T cell receptor beta chains from one specimen sequenced in a study of T-cell reconstitution after alpha-beta-depleted transplantation in children. Construction of the TCRbeta library involved unique molecular identifiers. Via MiXCR, TCRdb re-called the PCR reads, giving one row per CDR3 protein. The data show about a million distinct CDR3 sequences, with roughly 29% seen just once and over 25% held by the top ten. The specimen comprised PBMCs, mostly from graft donor cells, sampled 360 days after TCRalphabeta/CD19-depleted stem cell transplant. Source of these receptors: a boy younger than two who had a stem cell transplant for SCID, so the T cells may come from the graft donor.

This chain connects TRBV3-1 to TRBJ1-5, with D perhaps TRBD1 (5 bases). This CDR3 comprises 14 residues. The V end lost 1 base, the J end lost 4 bases, and 8 bases lay between the germline ends. CDR1 is LGHDT and CDR2 is YNNKEL in the germline V gene (reference sequence). This CDR3 is CASSQGTRNQPQHF. In nucleotides, the CDR3 is TGTGCCAGCAGCCAAGGGACACGGAATCAGCCCCAGCATTTT.

This chain links TRBV25-1 with TRBJ1-4; D is undetermined. The V gene's germline CDR1 is MGHDK and CDR2 SYGVNS. V shed 5 bases and J shed 10 bases, with 8 bases lying between them. This CDR3 contains 11 residues. The CDR3 nucleotides are TGTGCCAGCAGTAACATCGGAAAACTGTTTTTT. Protein product: CASSNIGKLFF.

The V gene is TRBV3-1, the J gene TRBJ2-5, with TRBD2 matching over 10 bases. This CDR3 comprises 16 residues. Germline V CDR1 and CDR2: LGHDT, YNNKEL (reference sequence). Germline trimming cut 4 bases from V and 1 base from J; bases unmatched to any gene: 6. CDR3 region: CASSRGVAGGQETQYF. The CDR3 nucleotides read TGTGCCAGCAGCCGAGGAGTAGCGGGGGGCCAAGAGACCCAGTACTTC.

This clonotype was picked up a small number of times. The gene calls are TRBV6-5 and TRBJ2-5, with D tentatively TRBD1 or TRBD2 (5 bases each). The V end was cut by 0 bases, the J end by 5 bases, with 16 bases between. The CDR3 runs to 16 residues. The V gene's germline CDR1 is MNHEY and CDR2 SVGAGI. The CDR3: CASSYSAGTGGETQYF. CDR3 in DNA: TGTGCCAGCAGTTACTCAGCCGGGACGGGTGGTGAGACCCAGTACTTC.

This clonotype was observed at least ten times. At one boundary the junction diverges from the germline segment, which might be a read error. J is TRBJ1-6 and V is TRBV15; 7 bases align to TRBD1. The CDR3 is made up of 13 amino acids. Germline CDR1 and CDR2: LNHNV and YYDKDF (reference sequence). DNA for the CDR3: TGTGCCACCAGCAAGGACCAACGGGACAGACTGAACTTT. It specifies CATSKDQRDRLNF.

There are a few counts of this clonotype. V usage is TRBV5-1 and J usage is TRBJ2-3; perhaps TRBD2 as D (6 bases). The length of the CDR3 is 17 residues. Germline lookup yields CDR1 SGHRS and CDR2 YFSETQ. V lost 4 bases to trimming and J lost 6 bases, with 24 bases between them. The CDR3 is CASSLGGPPSQGDTQYF. The CDR3 DNA sequence: TGCGCCAGCAGCCTGGGGGGACCTCCATCGCAAGGGGATACGCAGTATTTT. The complete variable domain, with remaining parts taken from reference TRBV5-1 and TRBJ2-3, reads KAGVTQTPRYLIKTRGQQVTLSCSPISGHRSVSWYQQTPGQGLQFLFEYFSETQRNKGNFPGRFSGRQFSNSRSEMNVSTLELGDSALYLCASSLGGPPSQGDTQYFGPGTRLTVL.

The chain couples TRBV5-5 to TRBJ2-1, with a possible D match to TRBD2 (5 bases). V was clipped by 4 bases and J by 6 bases, with 14 bases between them. Germline V gene data show CDR1 as SGHKS and CDR2 as YYEKEE (reference sequence). The CDR3 totals 14 residues. The CDR3 here is CASSPTGLVNEQFF. The CDR3 DNA reads as TGTGCCAGCAGCCCAACTGGACTCGTCAATGAGCAGTTCTTC.

This clonotype was counted at least ten times. J is TRBJ2-3 and V is TRBV19; D not resolved. The length of the CDR3 is 11 residues. Trimming shortened V by 3 bases and J by 2 bases, and 0 bases separated the two germline ends. From germline, CDR1 is LNHDA and CDR2 SQIVND (reference sequence). CDR3 coding DNA: TGTGCCAGTAGTATCACAGATACGCAGTATTTT. Translated: CASSITDTQYF.

V is TRBV7-3 and J is TRBJ2-3; a weak D match, TRBD2 (5 bases). The CDR3 extends over 14 amino acids. V was shortened by 3 bases and J by 5 bases, with 12 bases between the two germline ends. Germline V lookup: CDR1 SGHTA, CDR2 FQGTGA. The CDR3 nucleotides read TGTGCCAGCAGCTTGACGCCGGGGATAGATACGCAGTATTTT. Protein: CASSLTPGIDTQYF.

In this sample, this clonotype turned up a few times. The rearrangement uses TRBV6-1 and TRBJ2-7; TRBD2 agrees at 7 bases. The CDR3 covers 14 residues. J lost 0 bases, V lost 6 bases, and 5 bases had no gene match. Germline V lookup: CDR1 MNHNS, CDR2 SASEGT. Here the CDR3 DNA reads TGTGCCAGCAGGAGCGGGACGGTCTCCTACGAGCAGTACTTC. Residues: CASRSGTVSYEQYF.

The V and J genes are TRBV18 and TRBJ2-1; 9 bases match TRBD1. From germline, CDR1 is KGHSH and CDR2 LQKENI. The CDR3 consists of 14 residues. The junction had 6 bases not matched to a gene; V was cut back by 5 bases and J by 7 bases. The CDR3 DNA sequence: TGTGCCAGCTCAGCCATGGACAGGGGTAATGAGCAGTTCTTC. Protein sequence: CASSAMDRGNEQFF.

The rearrangement links TRBV11-2 to TRBJ2-7; TRBD2 matches 15 bases. CDR1 is SGHAT, CDR2 FQNNGV, per germline. This CDR3 has 18 amino acids. V was clipped by 5 bases and J by 0 bases; unmatched bases: 8. CDR3 in amino acids: CASSLGTSGGHFSYEQYF. For the CDR3, the DNA is TGTGCCAGCAGCCTCGGGACTAGCGGGGGGCATTTCTCCTACGAGCAGTACTTC.

This clonotype was seen only a few times. The genes are TRBV20-1 and TRBJ1-5; TRBD1 agrees at 10 bases. Germline loops: CDR1 DFQATT, CDR2 SNEGSKA (reference sequence). Germline trimming cut 2 bases from V and 2 bases from J; bases unmatched to any gene: 3. CDR3 length: 15 amino acids. DNA for the CDR3: TGCAGTGCTAGATATGGGACAGGGGGCAATCAGCCCCAGCATTTT. Translating gives CSARYGTGGNQPQHF.

This clonotype has just a few counts. This rearrangement joins TRBV4-1 to TRBJ2-7; D not resolved. The CDR3 contains 14 residues. Between the trimmed V and J ends, which lost 0 bases and 3 bases, there was a span of 9 bases. Per germline, CDR1 MGHRA and CDR2 YSYEKL. Written as DNA, the CDR3 is TGCGCCAGCAGCCAAGATGGGAAGTTCTACGAGCAGTACTTC. It encodes CASSQDGKFYEQYF.

The genes are TRBV4-1 and TRBJ2-1; no reliable D call. The CDR3 has 14 amino acids. With 2 bases removed from V and 12 bases from J, the gap between germline ends came to 17 bases. Germline V gene data show CDR1 as MGHRA and CDR2 as YSYEKL. CDR3 protein: CASSQQDGDFRQFF. The CDR3 region has the DNA TGCGCCAGCAGCCAACAGGACGGAGATTTTCGGCAGTTCTTC.

The V call is TRBV6-2 or TRBV6-3, the J call TRBJ1-2; D gene unclear. V gave up 6 bases and J gave up 5 bases, with 13 bases separating them. Germline loops: CDR1 MNHEY, CDR2 SVGEGT. This CDR3 has 13 residues. The CDR3 sequence: CASSPMRLYGYTF. The CDR3 nucleotides are TGTGCCAGCAGCCCGATGAGGCTATATGGCTACACCTTC.

V usage is TRBV5-1 and J usage is TRBJ1-1; D gene uncertain. The CDR3 covers 15 residues. The V end lost 1 base, the J end lost 0 bases, and 10 bases lay between the germline ends. The germline V gene has CDR1 SGHRS and CDR2 YFSETQ. The CDR3, as DNA: TGCGCCAGCAGCTTGCAGGCAGGCCTGAACACTGAAGCTTTCTTT. Its translation: CASSLQAGLNTEAFF.

This chain joins TRBV4-2 and TRBJ1-6; 8 nucleotides match TRBD1. The junction had 8 bases not matched to a gene; V was cut back by 0 bases and J by 7 bases. This CDR3 contains 17 residues. Per the germline V gene, CDR1 is LGHNA and CDR2 is YNFKEQ. For the CDR3, the DNA is TGTGCCAGCAGCCAAGATTACGCAGGGGGCAGGAATTCACCCCTCCACTTT. It yields the protein CASSQDYAGGRNSPLHF.

In its sample, this clonotype was seen a few times. V and J are TRBV29-1 and TRBJ2-7; TRBD1 matches at 10 bases. CDR3 length: 15 amino acids. The V segment lost 6 bases and the J segment 4 bases; nucleotides outside the gene matches: 12. Germline CDR1 reads SQVTM; CDR2 reads ANQGSEA. The CDR3 spells CSVTIPGQGLYEQYF. CDR3 nucleotides: TGCAGCGTCACGATACCGGGACAGGGGTTATACGAGCAGTACTTC.

The chain carries TRBV5-6 and TRBJ1-2, with D hard to call. This CDR3 is 13 amino acids long. V was cut by 4 bases and J by 1 base, with 8 bases left in between. Germline V gene data show CDR1 as SGHDT and CDR2 as YYEEEE. The CDR3 DNA sequence: TGTGCCAGCAGCACAAGACTTAACTATGGCTACACCTTC. This translates into CASSTRLNYGYTF.

This sequence joins TRBV5-1 and TRBJ1-3; 11 bases fit TRBD1. The CDR3 has 14 amino acids. With 4 bases clipped from V and 8 bases from J, the junction kept 5 bases outside the gene matches. From germline, CDR1 is SGHRS and CDR2 YFSETQ. CDR3 region: CASSRDRGVDTIYF. The CDR3 region has the DNA TGCGCCAGCAGCCGGGACAGGGGGGTCGACACCATATATTTT.

The chain links TRBV6-5 to TRBJ1-6; 9 bases match TRBD1. With V trimmed by 4 bases and J by 4 bases, 5 bases remained unmatched. The CDR3 length is 16 residues. Germline CDR1 reads MNHEY; CDR2 reads SVGAGI. In DNA, the CDR3 is TGTGCCAGCAGTTCCGGACAGGGGTGGTATAATTCACCCCTCCACTTT. It encodes CASSSGQGWYNSPLHF.

This rearrangement joins TRBV25-1 to TRBJ2-5, with D unresolved. This CDR3 contains 16 residues. V was clipped by 1 base and J by 1 base, with 13 bases between them. From germline, CDR1 is MGHDK and CDR2 SYGVNS. The CDR3 bases are TGTGCCAGCAGTGAATTCCTGGGCAGGCTCCAAGAGACCCAGTACTTC. As protein: CASSEFLGRLQETQYF.